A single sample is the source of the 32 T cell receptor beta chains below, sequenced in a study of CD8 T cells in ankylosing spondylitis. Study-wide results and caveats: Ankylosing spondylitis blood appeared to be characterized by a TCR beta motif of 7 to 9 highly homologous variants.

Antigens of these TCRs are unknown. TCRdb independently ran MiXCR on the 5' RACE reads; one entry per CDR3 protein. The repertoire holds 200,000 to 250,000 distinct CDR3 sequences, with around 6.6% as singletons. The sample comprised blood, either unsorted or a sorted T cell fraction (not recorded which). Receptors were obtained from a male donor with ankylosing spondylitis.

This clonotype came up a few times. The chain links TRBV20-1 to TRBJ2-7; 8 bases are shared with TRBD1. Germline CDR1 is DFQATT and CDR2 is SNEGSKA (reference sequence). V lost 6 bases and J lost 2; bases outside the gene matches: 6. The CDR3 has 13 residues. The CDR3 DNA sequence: TGCAGTGCCGGGACAGGTGAACCCTACGAGCAGTACTTC. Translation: CSAGTGEPYEQYF.

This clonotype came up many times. The CDR3 coding sequence is TGTGCCAGCAGCTTACAGGGGACCGAGCAGTACTTC. This translates into CASSLQGTEQYF. The chain links TRBV7-9 to TRBJ2-7; possible D gene TRBD1, 6 bases. Germline CDR1 reads SEHNR; CDR2 reads FQNEAQ (reference sequence). The CDR3 contains 12 residues. Trimming left V 2 bases short and J 6 bases short, with 8 bases between.

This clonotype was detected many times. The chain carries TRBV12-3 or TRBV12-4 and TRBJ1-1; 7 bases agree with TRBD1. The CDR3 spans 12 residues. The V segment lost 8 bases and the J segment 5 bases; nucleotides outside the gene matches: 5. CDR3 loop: CASGSGGTEAFF. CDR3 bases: TGTGCCAGCGGCTCAGGGGGGACTGAAGCTTTCTTT.

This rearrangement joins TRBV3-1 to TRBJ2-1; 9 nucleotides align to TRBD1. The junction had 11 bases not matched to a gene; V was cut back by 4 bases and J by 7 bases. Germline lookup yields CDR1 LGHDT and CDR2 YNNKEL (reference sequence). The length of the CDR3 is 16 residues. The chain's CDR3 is CASSLTGTGMWNEQFF. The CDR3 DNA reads TGTGCCAGCAGCCTAACCGGGACAGGGATGTGGAATGAGCAGTTCTTC.

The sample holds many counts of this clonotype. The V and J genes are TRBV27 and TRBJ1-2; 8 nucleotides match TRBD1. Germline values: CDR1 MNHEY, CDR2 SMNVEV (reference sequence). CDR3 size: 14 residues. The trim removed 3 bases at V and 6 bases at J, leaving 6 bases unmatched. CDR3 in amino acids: CASSLGTGKNGYTF. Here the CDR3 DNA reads TGTGCCAGCAGTTTGGGGACAGGAAAGAATGGCTACACCTTC.

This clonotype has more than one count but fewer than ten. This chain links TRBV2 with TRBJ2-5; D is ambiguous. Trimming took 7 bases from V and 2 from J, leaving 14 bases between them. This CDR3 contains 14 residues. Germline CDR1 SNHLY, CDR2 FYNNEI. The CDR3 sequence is CASNRDSSQETQYF. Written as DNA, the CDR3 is TGTGCCAGCAACAGAGACTCGTCTCAAGAGACCCAGTACTTC.

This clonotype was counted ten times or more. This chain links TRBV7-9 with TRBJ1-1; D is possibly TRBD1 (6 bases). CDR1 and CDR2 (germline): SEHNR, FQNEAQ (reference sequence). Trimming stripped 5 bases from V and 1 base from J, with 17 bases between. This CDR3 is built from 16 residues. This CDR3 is CASSTPPGHRNTEAFF. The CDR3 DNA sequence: TGTGCCAGCAGCACCCCCCCGGGACACCGGAACACTGAAGCTTTCTTT.

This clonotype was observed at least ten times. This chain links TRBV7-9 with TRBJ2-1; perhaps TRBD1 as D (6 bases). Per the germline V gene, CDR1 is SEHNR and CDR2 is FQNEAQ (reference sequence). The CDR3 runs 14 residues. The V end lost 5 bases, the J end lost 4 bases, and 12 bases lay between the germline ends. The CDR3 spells CASSPADRYNEQFF. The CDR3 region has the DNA TGTGCCAGCAGCCCTGCGGACAGATACAATGAGCAGTTCTTC.

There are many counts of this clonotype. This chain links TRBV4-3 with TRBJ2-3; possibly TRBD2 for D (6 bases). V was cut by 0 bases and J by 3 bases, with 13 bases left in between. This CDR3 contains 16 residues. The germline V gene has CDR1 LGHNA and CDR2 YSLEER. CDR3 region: CASSQDWRGGTDTQYF. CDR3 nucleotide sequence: TGCGCCAGCAGCCAAGATTGGCGGGGAGGTACAGATACGCAGTATTTT.

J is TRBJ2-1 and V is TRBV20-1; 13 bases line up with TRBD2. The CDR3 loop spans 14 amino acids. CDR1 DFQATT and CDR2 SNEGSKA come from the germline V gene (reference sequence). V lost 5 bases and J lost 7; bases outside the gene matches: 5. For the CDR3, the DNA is TGCAGTGCTCCGGGACTAGCGGGGCTGAATGAGCAGTTCTTC. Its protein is CSAPGLAGLNEQFF.

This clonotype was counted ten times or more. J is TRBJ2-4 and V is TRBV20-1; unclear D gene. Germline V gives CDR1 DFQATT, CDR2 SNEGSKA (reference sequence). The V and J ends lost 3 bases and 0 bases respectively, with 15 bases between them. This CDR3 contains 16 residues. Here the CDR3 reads CSASGLKGLAKNIQYF. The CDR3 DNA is TGCAGTGCTAGTGGCCTTAAGGGCTTAGCCAAAAACATTCAGTACTTC.

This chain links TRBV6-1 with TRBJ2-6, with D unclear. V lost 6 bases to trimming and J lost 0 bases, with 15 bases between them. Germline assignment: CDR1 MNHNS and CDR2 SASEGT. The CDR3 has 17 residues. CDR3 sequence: CASRVGFSSSGANVLTF. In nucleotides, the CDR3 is TGTGCCAGCAGAGTAGGGTTTTCATCCTCTGGGGCCAACGTCCTGACTTTC.

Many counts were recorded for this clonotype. The CDR3 is CASSLVDSNTEAFF. CDR3 nucleotides: TGCGCCAGCAGCTTGGTGGACAGTAACACTGAAGCTTTCTTT. V and J are TRBV5-1 and TRBJ1-1; maybe TRBD1 (6 bases). The V and J ends lost 0 bases and 2 bases respectively, with 8 bases between them. The CDR3 runs to 14 residues. Germline CDR1 SGHRS, CDR2 YFSETQ.

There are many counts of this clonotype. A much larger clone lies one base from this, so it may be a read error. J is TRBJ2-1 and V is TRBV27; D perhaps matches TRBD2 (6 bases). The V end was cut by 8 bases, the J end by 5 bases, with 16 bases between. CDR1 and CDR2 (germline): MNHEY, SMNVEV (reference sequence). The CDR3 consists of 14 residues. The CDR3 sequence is CASRQGGVNNEQFF. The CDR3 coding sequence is TGTGCCAGCCGGCAGGGCGGGGTAAACAATGAGCAGTTCTTC.

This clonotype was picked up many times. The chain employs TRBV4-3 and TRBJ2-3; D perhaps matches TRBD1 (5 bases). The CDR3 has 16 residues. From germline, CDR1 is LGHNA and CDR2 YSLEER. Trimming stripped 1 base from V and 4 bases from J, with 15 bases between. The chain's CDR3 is CASSQVPGYPPDTQYF. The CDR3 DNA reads TGCGCCAGCAGCCAAGTTCCAGGGTACCCCCCAGATACGCAGTATTTT.

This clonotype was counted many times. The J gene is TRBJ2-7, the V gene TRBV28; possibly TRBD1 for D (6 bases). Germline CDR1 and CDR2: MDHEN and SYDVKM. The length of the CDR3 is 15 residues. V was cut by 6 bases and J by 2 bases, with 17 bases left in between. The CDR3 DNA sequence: TGTGCCAGCAGACCGACTTGGGACACCCCCTACGAGCAGTACTTC. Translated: CASRPTWDTPYEQYF.

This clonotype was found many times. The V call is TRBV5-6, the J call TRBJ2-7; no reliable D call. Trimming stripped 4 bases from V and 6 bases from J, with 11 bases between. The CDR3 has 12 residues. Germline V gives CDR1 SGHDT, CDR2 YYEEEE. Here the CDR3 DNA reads TGTGCCAGCAGCGAACGTTGGCCCGAGCAGTACTTC. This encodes CASSERWPEQYF.

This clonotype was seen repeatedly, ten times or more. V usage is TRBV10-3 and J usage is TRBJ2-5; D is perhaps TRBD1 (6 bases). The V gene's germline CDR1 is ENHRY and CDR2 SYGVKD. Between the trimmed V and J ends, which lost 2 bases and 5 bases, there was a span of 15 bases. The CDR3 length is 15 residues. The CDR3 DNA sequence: TGTGCCATCAGTGAGGTGAACAGGGTAGGGGAGACCCAGTACTTC. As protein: CAISEVNRVGETQYF.

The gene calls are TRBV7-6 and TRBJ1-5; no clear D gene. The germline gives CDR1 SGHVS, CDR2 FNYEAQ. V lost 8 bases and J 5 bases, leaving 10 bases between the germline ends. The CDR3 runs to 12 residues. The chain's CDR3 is CASGTRDQPQHF. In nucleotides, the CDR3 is TGTGCCAGCGGAACTCGGGATCAGCCCCAGCATTTT.

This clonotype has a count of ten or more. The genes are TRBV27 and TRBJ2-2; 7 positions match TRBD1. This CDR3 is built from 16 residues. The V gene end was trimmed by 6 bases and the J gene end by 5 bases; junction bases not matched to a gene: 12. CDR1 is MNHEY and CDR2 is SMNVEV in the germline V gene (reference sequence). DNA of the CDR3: TGTGCCAGCAGATGGACAGGCCACTCGGTAACCGGGGAGCTGTTTTTT. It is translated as CASRWTGHSVTGELFF.

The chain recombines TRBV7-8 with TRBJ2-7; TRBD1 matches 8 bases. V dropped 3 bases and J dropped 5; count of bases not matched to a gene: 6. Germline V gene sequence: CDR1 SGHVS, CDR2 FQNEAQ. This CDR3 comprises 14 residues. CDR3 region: CASSFQTGVNEQYF. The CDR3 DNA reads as TGTGCCAGCAGCTTCCAGACAGGGGTTAACGAGCAGTACTTC.

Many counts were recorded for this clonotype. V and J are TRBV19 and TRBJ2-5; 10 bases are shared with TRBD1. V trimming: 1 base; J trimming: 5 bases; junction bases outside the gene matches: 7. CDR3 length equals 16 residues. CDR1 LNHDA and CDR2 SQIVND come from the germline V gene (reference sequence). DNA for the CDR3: TGTGCCAGTAGTATAGCAGACAGGGGGCGCAGGGAGACCCAGTACTTC. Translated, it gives CASSIADRGRRETQYF.

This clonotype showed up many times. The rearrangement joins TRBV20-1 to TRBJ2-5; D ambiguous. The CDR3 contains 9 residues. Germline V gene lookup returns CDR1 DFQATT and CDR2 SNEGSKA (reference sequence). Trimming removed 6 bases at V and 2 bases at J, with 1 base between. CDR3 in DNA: TGCAGTGCGCAAGAGACCCAGTACTTC. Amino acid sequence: CSAQETQYF.

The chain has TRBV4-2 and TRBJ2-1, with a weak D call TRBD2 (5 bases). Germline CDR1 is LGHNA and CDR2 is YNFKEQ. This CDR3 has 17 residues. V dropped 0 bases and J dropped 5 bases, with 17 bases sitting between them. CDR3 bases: TGTGCCAGCAGCCAAGAAGGAATAGGACTGATCAACAATGAGCAGTTCTTC. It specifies CASSQEGIGLINNEQFF.

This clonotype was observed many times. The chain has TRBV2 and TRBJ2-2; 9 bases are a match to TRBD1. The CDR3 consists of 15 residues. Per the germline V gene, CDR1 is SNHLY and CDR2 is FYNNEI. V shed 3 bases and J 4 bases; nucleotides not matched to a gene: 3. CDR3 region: CASSEGTGRTGELFF. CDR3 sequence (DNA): TGTGCCAGCAGTGAGGGGACAGGGCGCACCGGGGAGCTGTTTTTT.

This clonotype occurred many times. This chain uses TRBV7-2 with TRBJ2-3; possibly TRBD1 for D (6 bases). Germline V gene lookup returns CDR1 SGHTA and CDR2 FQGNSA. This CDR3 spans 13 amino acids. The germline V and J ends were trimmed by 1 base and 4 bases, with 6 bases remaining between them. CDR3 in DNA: TGTGCCAGCAGCTTAGGGGGGCCAGATACGCAGTATTTT. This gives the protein CASSLGGPDTQYF.

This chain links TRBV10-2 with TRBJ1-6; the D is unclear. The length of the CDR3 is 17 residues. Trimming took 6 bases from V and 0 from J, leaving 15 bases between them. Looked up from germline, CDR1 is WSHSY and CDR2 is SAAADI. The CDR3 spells CASRTDMGSSYNSPLHF. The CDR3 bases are TGCGCCAGCAGAACCGACATGGGAAGCTCCTATAATTCACCCCTCCACTTT.

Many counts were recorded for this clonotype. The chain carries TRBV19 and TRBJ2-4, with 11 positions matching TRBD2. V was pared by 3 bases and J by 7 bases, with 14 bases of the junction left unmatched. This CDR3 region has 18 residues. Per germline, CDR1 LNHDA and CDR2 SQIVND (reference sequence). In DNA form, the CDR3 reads TGTGCCAGTAGTATGGATCATCTAGCGGGGGGTATTCAGAACATTCAGTACTTC. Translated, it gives CASSMDHLAGGIQNIQYF.

CDR3 nucleotides: TGCGCCAGCAGCACCCTCTGGGACAGGGAAGAGACCCAGTACTTC. Amino acid sequence: CASSTLWDREETQYF. V usage is TRBV5-1 and J usage is TRBJ2-5, with 9 nucleotides matching TRBD1. The germline V gene encodes CDR1 SGHRS and CDR2 YFSETQ. The V segment lost 4 bases and the J segment 3 bases; nucleotides outside the gene matches: 7. The CDR3 extends over 15 amino acids.

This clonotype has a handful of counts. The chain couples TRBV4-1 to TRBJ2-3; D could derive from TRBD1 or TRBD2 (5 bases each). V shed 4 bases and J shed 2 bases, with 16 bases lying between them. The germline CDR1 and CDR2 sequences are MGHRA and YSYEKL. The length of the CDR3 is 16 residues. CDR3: CASSLPPGPSTDTQYF. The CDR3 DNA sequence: TGCGCCAGCAGCCTCCCACCGGGACCCTCCACAGATACGCAGTATTTT.

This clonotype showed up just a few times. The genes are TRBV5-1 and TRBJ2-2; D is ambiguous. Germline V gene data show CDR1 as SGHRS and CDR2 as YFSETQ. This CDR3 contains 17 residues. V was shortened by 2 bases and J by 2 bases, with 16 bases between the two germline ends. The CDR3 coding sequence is TGCGCCAGCAGCTTCCGGACGGCGAATCCAAACACCGGGGAGCTGTTTTTT. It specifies CASSFRTANPNTGELFF.

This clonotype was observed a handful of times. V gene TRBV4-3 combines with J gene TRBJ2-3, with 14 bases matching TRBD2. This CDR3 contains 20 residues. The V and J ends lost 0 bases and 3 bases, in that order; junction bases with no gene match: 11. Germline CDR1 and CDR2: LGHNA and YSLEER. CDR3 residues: CASSQERPGLAGVRTDTQYF. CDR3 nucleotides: TGCGCCAGCAGCCAAGAGAGACCGGGACTAGCGGGGGTTAGGACAGATACGCAGTATTTT.